A single sample gave rise to the 16 T cell receptor beta chains below, sequenced in a study of control samples from healthy donors and cancer patients. TCRdb's table, derived via immunoSEQ multiplex PCR, lists solely in-frame clones and lacks some. This table has 55,000 to 80,000 clones, approximately 90% appearing once. Sequenced input: PBMCs. The origin of the receptors is a man aged 55 to 69 with colorectal cancer.

This clone came up a few times. CDR3 region: CASSLTGNTEAFF. The CDR3 coding sequence is TGTGCCAGCAGCCTCACAGGAAACACTGAAGCTTTCTTT. V is TRBV9 and J is TRBJ1-1; D possibly corresponds to TRBD1 (5 bases). Trimming left V 4 bases short and J 2 bases short, with 9 bases between. The CDR3 runs 13 residues. CDR1 and CDR2 (germline): SGDLS, YYNGEE.

This chain uses TRBV15 with TRBJ2-1, with TRBD2 matching 7 bases. Germline V gives CDR1 LNHNV, CDR2 YYDKDF (reference sequence). The CDR3 spans 14 residues. V shed 3 bases and J 7 bases; nucleotides not matched to a gene: 6. The CDR3 region has the DNA TGTGCCACCAGCAGTGTCGGGACTAAAAATGAGCAGTTCTTC. Translating gives CATSSVGTKNEQFF. Supplemented by reference TRBV15 and TRBJ2-1, the full variable domain reads DAMVIQNPRYQVTQFGKPVTLSCSQTLNHNVMYWYQQKSSQAPKLLFHYYDKDFNNEADTPDNFQSRRPNTSFCFLDIRSPGLGDTAMYLCATSSVGTKNEQFFGPGTRLTVL.

This chain joins TRBV28 and TRBJ2-5; a possible D gene is TRBD1 (5 bases). The V end was cut by 7 bases, the J end by 3 bases, with 12 bases between. Germline V gene data show CDR1 as MDHEN and CDR2 as SYDVKM. The CDR3 length is 13 residues. The CDR3 region has the DNA TGTGCCAGCATCCTAAGGGGCGAAGAGACCCAGTACTTC. Translation: CASILRGEETQYF.

A note on this clone: Relative to the germline gene, one junction end is altered; a read error may explain this. V is TRBV4-1 and J is TRBJ2-5, with D possibly TRBD1 on 6 matching bases. The germline gives CDR1 MGHRA, CDR2 YSYEKL. CDR3 size: 15 residues. CDR3 nucleotide sequence: TGCGCCAGCAGCCAACCCAACAGGGAACAAGGGACCCAGTACTTC. Translation: CASSQPNREQGTQYF.

The chain is built from TRBV3-1 (or the pseudogene TRBV3-2) and TRBJ1-2, with D perhaps matching TRBD1 (6 bases). The germline V gene has CDR1 LGHDT and CDR2 YNNKEL (reference sequence). V was shortened by 7 bases and J by 7 bases, with 19 bases between the two germline ends. This CDR3 region has 14 residues. DNA of the CDR3: TGTGCCAGCAATTTTGGGGGGCAAGGGAGTGGCTACACCTTC. Amino acid sequence: CASNFGGQGSGYTF.

V and J are TRBV6-6 and TRBJ1-5; D is perhaps TRBD1 (5 bases). Trimming took off 3 bases at V and 4 bases at J, with 13 bases between the two ends. The CDR3 contains 15 residues. Germline V gives CDR1 MNHNY, CDR2 SVGAGI (reference sequence). Here the CDR3 reads CASSYLDGGNQPQHF. CDR3 in DNA: TGTGCCAGCAGTTATCTTGACGGGGGGAATCAGCCCCAGCATTTT.

This chain connects TRBV12-5 to TRBJ2-2; D is unresolved. Trimming took 5 bases from V and 6 from J, leaving 10 bases between them. The germline gives CDR1 LGHNT, CDR2 FRNRAP. The CDR3 contains 13 residues. The CDR3 DNA follows: TGTGCTAGTGGTCCACTCTCGGCCGGGGAGCTGTTTTTT. It yields the protein CASGPLSAGELFF. The full variable domain, completed using reference TRBV12-5 and TRBJ2-2, is DARVTQTPRHKVTEMGQEVTMRCQPILGHNTVFWYRQTMMQGLELLAYFRNRAPLDDSGMPKDRFSAEMPDATLATLKIQPSEPRDSAVYFCASGPLSAGELFFGEGSRLTVL.

The chain recombines TRBV14 with TRBJ2-2, with D maybe TRBD1 (5 bases). Trimming removed 0 bases at V and 0 bases at J, with 8 bases between. The CDR3 has 16 residues. Germline loops: CDR1 SGHDN, CDR2 FVKESK. The CDR3 loop reads CASSQEGRANTGELFF. CDR3 nucleotide sequence: TGTGCCAGCAGCCAAGAAGGCAGGGCGAACACCGGGGAGCTGTTTTTT.

V gene TRBV12-3 or TRBV12-4 combines with J gene TRBJ1-1; D ambiguous. CDR3 length equals 13 residues. V was trimmed by 0 bases and J by 6 bases, leaving 8 bases between them. The CDR3 here is CASSLAGLAEAFF. DNA for the CDR3: TGTGCCAGCAGTTTAGCAGGGTTGGCTGAAGCTTTCTTT.

Here the CDR3 reads CATGNRVGETQYF. The CDR3, as DNA: TGTGCCACCGGTAACAGGGTCGGGGAGACCCAGTACTTC. V and J are TRBV7-2 and TRBJ2-5, with D possibly being TRBD1 (6 bases). CDR1 and CDR2 from the germline V gene are SGHTA and FQGNSA. This CDR3 comprises 13 residues. The germline V and J ends were trimmed by 10 bases and 5 bases, with 17 bases remaining between them.

This sequence joins TRBV11-3 and TRBJ2-1, with D unclear. Germline loops: CDR1 SGHNT, CDR2 YENEEA. Trimming removed 0 bases from V and 4 bases from J, with 7 bases in between. This CDR3 is built from 14 residues. The CDR3 loop is CASSLDPLYNEQFF. In DNA, the CDR3 is TGTGCCAGCAGCTTAGACCCCTTATACAATGAGCAGTTCTTC.

This chain uses TRBV5-1 with TRBJ2-5; no firm D call. CDR1 and CDR2 from the germline V gene are SGHRS and YFSETQ. The CDR3 extends over 12 amino acids. Trimming left V 0 bases short and J 4 bases short, with 4 bases between. The CDR3 reads CASSLAVETQYF. The CDR3 region has the DNA TGCGCCAGCAGCTTGGCCGTAGAGACCCAGTACTTC.

The chain has TRBV6-5 and TRBJ2-1; D remains unclear. CDR1 is MNHEY and CDR2 is SVGAGI in the germline V gene. This CDR3 region has 11 residues. Trimming removed 7 bases at V and 8 bases at J, with 9 bases between. This chain's CDR3 is CASNELYEQFF. The CDR3 coding sequence is TGTGCCAGCAACGAGTTGTATGAGCAGTTCTTC.

This clone came up once. J is TRBJ2-3 and V is TRBV9; D remains unclear. Trimming stripped 1 base from V and 1 base from J, with 13 bases between. CDR3 length: 16 amino acids. CDR1 and CDR2 (germline): SGDLS, YYNGEE. CDR3 residues: CASSVSQGWGTDTQYF. The CDR3, as DNA: TGTGCCAGCAGCGTAAGTCAAGGATGGGGCACAGATACGCAGTATTTT.

The chain carries TRBV18 and TRBJ2-3; D perhaps matches TRBD2 (6 bases). The germline V gene has CDR1 KGHSH and CDR2 LQKENI. This CDR3 contains 14 residues. Trimming cost V 6 bases and J 3 bases, with 13 bases left between them. CDR3 DNA sequence: TGTGCCAGCTCCCGCGGGGCAGCTACAGATACGCAGTATTTT. Translation: CASSRGAATDTQYF.

This clone qualifies as medium-sized. J is TRBJ1-2 and V is TRBV7-9, with a possible D match to TRBD1 (5 bases). V was trimmed by 0 bases and J by 7 bases, leaving 12 bases between them. The CDR3 consists of 14 residues. Looked up from germline, CDR1 is SEHNR and CDR2 is FQNEAQ (reference sequence). The DNA of the CDR3 is TGTGCCAGCAGCTTAGCCGGGGCCAAACTTGGCTACACCTTC. Its protein product is CASSLAGAKLGYTF. The full variable domain, with the rest looked up from reference TRBV7-9 and TRBJ1-2, is DTGVSQNPRHKITKRGQNVTFRCDPISEHNRLYWYRQTLGQGPEFLTYFQNEAQLEKSRLLSDRFSAERPKGSFSTLEIQRTEQGDSAMYLCASSLAGAKLGYTFGSGTRLTVV.